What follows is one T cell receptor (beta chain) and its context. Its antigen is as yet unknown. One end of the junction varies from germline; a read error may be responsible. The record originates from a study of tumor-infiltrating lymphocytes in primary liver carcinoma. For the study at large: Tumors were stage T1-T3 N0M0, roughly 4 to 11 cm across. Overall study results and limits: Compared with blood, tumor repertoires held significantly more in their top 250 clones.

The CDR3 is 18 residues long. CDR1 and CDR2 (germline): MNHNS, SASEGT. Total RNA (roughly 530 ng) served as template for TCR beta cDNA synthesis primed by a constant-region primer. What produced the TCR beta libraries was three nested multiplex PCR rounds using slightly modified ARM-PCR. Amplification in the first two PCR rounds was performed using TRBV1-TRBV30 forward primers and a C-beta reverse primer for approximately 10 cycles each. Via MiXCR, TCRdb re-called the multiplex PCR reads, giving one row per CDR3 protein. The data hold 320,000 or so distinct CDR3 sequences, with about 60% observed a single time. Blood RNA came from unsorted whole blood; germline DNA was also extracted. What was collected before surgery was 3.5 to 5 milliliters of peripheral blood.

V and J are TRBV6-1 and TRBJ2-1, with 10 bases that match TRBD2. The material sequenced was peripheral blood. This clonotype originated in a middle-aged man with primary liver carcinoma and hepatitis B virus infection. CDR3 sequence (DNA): TGTGGCAGCAGTGAAGTCGGACTAGCGGCGAGCTCCTACAATGAGCAGTTCTTC. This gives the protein CGSSEVGLAASSYNEQFF.